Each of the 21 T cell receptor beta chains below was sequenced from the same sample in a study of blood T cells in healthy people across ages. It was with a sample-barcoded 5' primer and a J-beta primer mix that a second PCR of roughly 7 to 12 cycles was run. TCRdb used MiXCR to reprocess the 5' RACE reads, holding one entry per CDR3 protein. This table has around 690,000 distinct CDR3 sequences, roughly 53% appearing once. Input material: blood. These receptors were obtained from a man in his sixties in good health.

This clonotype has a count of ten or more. The CDR3 loop is CASSFGVAGPYNEQFF. DNA for the CDR3: TGCGCCAGCAGCTTTGGAGTAGCGGGACCCTACAATGAGCAGTTCTTC. The V gene is TRBV5-1, the J gene TRBJ2-1, with TRBD2 identical over 8 bases. The CDR3 is 16 residues long. Trimming at V came to 2 bases and at J to 2 bases, leaving 6 bases not matched to a gene. Germline loops: CDR1 SGHRS, CDR2 YFSETQ. Filled out from reference TRBV5-1 and TRBJ2-1, the complete variable domain reads KAGVTQTPRYLIKTRGQQVTLSCSPISGHRSVSWYQQTPGQGLQFLFEYFSETQRNKGNFPGRFSGRQFSNSRSEMNVSTLELGDSALYLCASSFGVAGPYNEQFFGPGTRLTVL.

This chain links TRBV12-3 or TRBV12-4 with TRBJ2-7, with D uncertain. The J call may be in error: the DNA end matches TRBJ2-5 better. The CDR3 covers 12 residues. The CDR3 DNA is TGTGCCAGCAAGGAATGGGAAGAGACCCAGTACTTC. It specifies CASKEWEETQYF.

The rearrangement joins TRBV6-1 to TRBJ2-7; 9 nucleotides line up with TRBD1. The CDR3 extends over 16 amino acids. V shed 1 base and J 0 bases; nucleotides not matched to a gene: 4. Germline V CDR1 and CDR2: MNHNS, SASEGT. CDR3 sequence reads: CASSEEPGQGSYEQYF. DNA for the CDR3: TGTGCCAGCAGTGAAGAACCGGGACAGGGCTCCTACGAGCAGTACTTC.

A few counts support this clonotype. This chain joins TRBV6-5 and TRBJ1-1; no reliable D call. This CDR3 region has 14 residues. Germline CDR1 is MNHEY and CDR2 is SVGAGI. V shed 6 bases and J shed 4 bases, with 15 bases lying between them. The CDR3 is CASSSGRMRTEAFF. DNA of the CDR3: TGTGCCAGCAGCTCCGGTCGGATGCGCACTGAAGCTTTCTTT.

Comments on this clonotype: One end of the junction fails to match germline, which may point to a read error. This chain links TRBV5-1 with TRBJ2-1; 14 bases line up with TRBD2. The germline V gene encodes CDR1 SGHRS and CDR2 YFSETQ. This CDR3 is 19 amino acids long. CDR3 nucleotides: TGCGCCAGCAGCCGAGTTGGACTAGCGGGAGGACCGTCCTACAATGTGCAGTTCTTC. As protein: CASSRVGLAGGPSYNVQFF.

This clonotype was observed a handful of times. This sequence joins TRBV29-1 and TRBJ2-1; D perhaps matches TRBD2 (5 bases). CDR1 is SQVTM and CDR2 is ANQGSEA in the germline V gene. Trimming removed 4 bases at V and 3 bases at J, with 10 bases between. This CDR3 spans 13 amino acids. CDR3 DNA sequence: TGCAGCGTTGGAGGGTCCGGCTACAATGAGCAGTTCTTC. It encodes CSVGGSGYNEQFF.

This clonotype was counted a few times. The CDR3 here is CATTDGSYNSPLHF. The CDR3 DNA reads as TGTGCCACCACCGACGGGTCCTATAATTCACCCCTCCACTTT. V and J are TRBV28 and TRBJ1-6, with unresolved D. V was clipped by 10 bases and J by 1 base, with 11 bases between them. CDR1 is MDHEN and CDR2 is SYDVKM in the germline V gene. The CDR3 is 14 amino acids.

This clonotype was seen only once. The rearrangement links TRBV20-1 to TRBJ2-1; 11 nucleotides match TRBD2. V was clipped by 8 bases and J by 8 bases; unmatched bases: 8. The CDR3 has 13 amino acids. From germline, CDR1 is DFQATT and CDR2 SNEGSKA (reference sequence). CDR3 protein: CSPASGGPHEQFF. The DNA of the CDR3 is TGCAGTCCCGCTAGCGGGGGGCCCCATGAGCAGTTCTTC.

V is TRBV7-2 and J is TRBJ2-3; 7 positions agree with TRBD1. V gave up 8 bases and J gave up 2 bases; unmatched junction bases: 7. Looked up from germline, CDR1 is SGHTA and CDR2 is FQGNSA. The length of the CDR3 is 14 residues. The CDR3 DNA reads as TGTGCCAGCCGTAAGGGGGCGTTCACAGATACGCAGTATTTT. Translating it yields CASRKGAFTDTQYF. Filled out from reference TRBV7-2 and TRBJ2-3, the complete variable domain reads GAGVSQSPSNKVTEKGKDVELRCDPISGHTALYWYRQSLGQGLEFLIYFQGNSAPDKSGLPSDRFSAERTGGSVSTLTIQRTQQEDSAVYLCASRKGAFTDTQYFGPGTRLTVL.

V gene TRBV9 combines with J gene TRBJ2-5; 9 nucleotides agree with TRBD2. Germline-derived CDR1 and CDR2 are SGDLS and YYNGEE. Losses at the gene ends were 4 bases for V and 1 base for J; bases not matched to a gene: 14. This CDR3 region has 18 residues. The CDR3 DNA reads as TGTGCCAGCAGCCCGCGGGGTAGCGGGGGCCCTTCCCAAGAGACCCAGTACTTC. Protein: CASSPRGSGGPSQETQYF.

CDR3 in DNA: TGTGCCAGCAGCTTATTAAAGGGGAAGGGGGACTATGGCTACACCTTC. Protein: CASSLLKGKGDYGYTF. The chain is built from TRBV11-2 and TRBJ1-2; a possible D gene is TRBD1 (6 bases). Trimming took off 2 bases at V and 3 bases at J, with 16 bases between the two ends. The CDR3 sequence is 16 residues long. Germline loops: CDR1 SGHAT, CDR2 FQNNGV.

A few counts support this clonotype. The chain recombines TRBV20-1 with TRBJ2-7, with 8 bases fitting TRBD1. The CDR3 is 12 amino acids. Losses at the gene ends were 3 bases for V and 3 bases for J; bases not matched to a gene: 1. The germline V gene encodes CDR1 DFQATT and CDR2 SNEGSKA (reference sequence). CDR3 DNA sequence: TGCAGTGCTAGCGACAGGGGCTACGAGCAGTACTTC. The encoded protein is CSASDRGYEQYF.

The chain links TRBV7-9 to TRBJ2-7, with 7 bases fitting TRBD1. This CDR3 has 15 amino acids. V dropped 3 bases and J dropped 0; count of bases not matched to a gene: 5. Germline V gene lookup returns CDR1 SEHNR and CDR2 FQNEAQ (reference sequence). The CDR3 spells CASSFSGTASYEQYF. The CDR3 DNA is TGTGCCAGCAGCTTTTCCGGGACAGCCTCCTACGAGCAGTACTTC.

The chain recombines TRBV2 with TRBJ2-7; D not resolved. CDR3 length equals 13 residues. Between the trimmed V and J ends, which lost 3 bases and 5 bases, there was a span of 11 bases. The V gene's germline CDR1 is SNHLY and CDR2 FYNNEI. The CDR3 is CASSDGRVNEQYF. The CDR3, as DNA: TGTGCCAGCAGTGACGGTAGGGTCAACGAGCAGTACTTC.

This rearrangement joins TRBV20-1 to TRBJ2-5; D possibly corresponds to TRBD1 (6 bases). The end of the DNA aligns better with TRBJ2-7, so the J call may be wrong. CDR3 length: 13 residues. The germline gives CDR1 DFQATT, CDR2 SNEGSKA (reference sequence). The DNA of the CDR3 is TGCAGTGCTGCCGGGACATGGGCCTACGAGCAGTACTTC. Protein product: CSAAGTWAYEQYF.

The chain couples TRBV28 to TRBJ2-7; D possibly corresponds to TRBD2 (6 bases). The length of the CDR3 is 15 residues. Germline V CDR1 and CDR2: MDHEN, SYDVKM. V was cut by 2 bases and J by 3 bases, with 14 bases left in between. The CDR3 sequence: CASSLGGTSYYEQYF. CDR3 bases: TGTGCCAGCAGTTTAGGGGGGACCTCTTACTACGAGCAGTACTTC.

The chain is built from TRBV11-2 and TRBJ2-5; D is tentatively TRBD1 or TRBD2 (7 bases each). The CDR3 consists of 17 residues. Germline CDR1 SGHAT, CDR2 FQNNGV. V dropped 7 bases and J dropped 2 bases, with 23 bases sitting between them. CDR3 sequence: CASTSLGGGWVQETQYF. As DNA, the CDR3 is TGTGCCAGCACCTCCCTGGGAGGGGGCTGGGTACAAGAGACCCAGTACTTC.

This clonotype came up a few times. The CDR3 spells CASRRQLQETQYF. The CDR3 coding sequence is TGTGCCAGCAGAAGGCAGCTCCAAGAGACCCAGTACTTC. This sequence joins TRBV2 and TRBJ2-5; no clear D. The CDR3 is 13 amino acids. Germline loops: CDR1 SNHLY, CDR2 FYNNEI. Trimming took off 6 bases at V and 1 base at J, with 9 bases between the two ends. Using reference TRBV2 and TRBJ2-5 for the parts outside the CDR3, the full variable domain is EPEVTQTPSHQVTQMGQEVILRCVPISNHLYFYWYRQILGQKVEFLVSFYNNEISEKSEIFDDQFSVERPDGSNFTLKIRSTKLEDSAMYFCASRRQLQETQYFGPGTRLLVL.

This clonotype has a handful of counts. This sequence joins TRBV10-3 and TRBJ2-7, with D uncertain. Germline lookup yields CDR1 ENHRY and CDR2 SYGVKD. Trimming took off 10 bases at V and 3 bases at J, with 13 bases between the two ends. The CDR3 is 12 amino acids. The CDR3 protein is CATISMDYEQYF. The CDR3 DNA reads TGTGCCACTATCTCTATGGACTACGAGCAGTACTTC.

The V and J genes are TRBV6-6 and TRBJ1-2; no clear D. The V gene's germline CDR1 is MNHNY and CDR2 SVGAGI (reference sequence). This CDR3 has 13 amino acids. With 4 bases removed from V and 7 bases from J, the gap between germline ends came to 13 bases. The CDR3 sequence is CASSSRTSAGYTF. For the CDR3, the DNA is TGTGCCAGCAGTTCCCGGACTAGTGCTGGCTACACCTTC.

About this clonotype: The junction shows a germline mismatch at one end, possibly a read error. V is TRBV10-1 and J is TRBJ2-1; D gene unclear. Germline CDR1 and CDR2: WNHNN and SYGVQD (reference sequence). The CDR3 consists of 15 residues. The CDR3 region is CASGETRSSYNEQFF. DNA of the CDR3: TGCGCCAGCGGTGAGACCAGGAGCTCCTACAATGAGCAGTTCTTC.